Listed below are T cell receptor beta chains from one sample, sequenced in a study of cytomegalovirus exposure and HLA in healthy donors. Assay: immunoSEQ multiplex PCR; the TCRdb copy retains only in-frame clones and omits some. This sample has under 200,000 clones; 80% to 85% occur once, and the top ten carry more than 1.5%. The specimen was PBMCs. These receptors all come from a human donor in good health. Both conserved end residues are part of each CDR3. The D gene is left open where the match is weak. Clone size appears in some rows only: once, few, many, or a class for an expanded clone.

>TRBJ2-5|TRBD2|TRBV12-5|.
CASVRGVQETQYF
TGTGCTAGTGTTCGGGGGGTTCAAGAGACCCAGTACTTC
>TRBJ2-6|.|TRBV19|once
CASSIGVPRGIGANVLTF
TGTGCCAGTAGTATAGGGGTCCCCAGGGGAATTGGGGCCAACGTCCTGACTTTC
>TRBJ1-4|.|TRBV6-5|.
CASSYGVGEEKLFF
TGTGCCAGCAGTTACGGGGTCGGGGAGGAAAAACTGTTTTTT
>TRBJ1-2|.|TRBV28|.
CASTRGNGYTF
TGTGCCAGCACCCGGGGGAATGGCTACACCTTC
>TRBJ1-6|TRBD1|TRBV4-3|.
CASSRGTEMNSPLHF
TGCGCCAGCAGCCGGGGGACAGAGATGAATTCACCCCTCCACTTT
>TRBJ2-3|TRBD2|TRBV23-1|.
CASGPPVVAGSDTQYF
TGCGCCAGTGGTCCACCTGTAGTAGCGGGGTCAGATACGCAGTATTTT
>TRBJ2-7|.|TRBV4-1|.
CASSQDQGTSEQYF
TGCGCCAGCAGCCAAGATCAGGGGACGTCCGAGCAGTACTTC
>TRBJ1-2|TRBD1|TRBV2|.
CASSMRRGGAGGYTF
TGTGCCAGCAGCATGAGGCGAGGGGGCGCGGGAGGCTACACCTTC
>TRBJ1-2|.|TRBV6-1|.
CAGPANYGYTF
TGTGCCGGTCCGGCTAACTATGGCTACACCTTC
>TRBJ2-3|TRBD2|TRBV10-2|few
CARSGGKSTDTQYF
TGCGCCAGGAGCGGGGGGAAAAGCACAGATACGCAGTATTTT
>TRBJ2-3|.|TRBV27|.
CASSLSEPVTDTQYF
TGTGCCAGCAGTTTATCGGAGCCTGTCACAGATACGCAGTATTTT
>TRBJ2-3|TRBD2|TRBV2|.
CASSFERGRVTQYF
TGTGCCAGCAGTTTTGAGCGGGGGCGAGTTACGCAGTATTTT
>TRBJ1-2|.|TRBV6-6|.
CASSFANRVLDYGYTF
TGTGCCAGCAGTTTCGCTAACAGGGTGTTAGACTATGGCTACACCTTC
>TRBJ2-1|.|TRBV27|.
CASSRSGLTYNEQFF
TGTGCCAGCAGTCGATCGGGACTTACCTACAATGAGCAGTTCTTC
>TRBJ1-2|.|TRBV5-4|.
CATVGGDYGYTF
TGTGCCACCGTTGGAGGGGACTATGGCTACACCTTC
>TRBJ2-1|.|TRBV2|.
CASRSFGVFNEQFF
TGTGCCAGCAGATCGTTCGGGGTCTTCAATGAGCAGTTCTTC
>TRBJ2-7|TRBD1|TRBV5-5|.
CASSPRRGGVNGGSYEQYF
TGTGCCAGCAGCCCCCGTCGAGGGGGCGTGAATGGTGGGTCCTACGAGCAGTACTTC
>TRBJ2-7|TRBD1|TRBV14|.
CASSQGGRTGGNEQYF
TGTGCCAGCAGCCAAGGGGGCAGGACAGGGGGCAACGAGCAGTACTTC
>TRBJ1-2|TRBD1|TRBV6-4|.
CASRKDRGWLGLDYGYTF
TGTGCCAGCAGGAAGGACAGGGGGTGGTTGGGGCTGGACTATGGCTACACCTTC
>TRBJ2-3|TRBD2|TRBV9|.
CASSVATSVGTDTQYF
TGTGCCAGCAGCGTGGCGACTAGCGTTGGCACAGATACGCAGTATTTT
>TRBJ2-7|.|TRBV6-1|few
CASSDRESREQYF
TGTGCCAGCAGTGATCGGGAGAGTCGCGAGCAGTACTTC
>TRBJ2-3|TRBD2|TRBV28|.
CASSSDLAGGTDTQYF
TGTGCCAGCAGTTCAGACCTAGCGGGGGGCACAGATACGCAGTATTTT
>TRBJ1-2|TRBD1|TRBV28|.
CASTLTGAYGYTF
TGTGCCAGCACCTTGACAGGGGCATATGGCTACACCTTC
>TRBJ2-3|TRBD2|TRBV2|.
CASSEIGVAGGTDTQYF
TGTGCCAGCAGTGAAATTGGAGTAGCGGGGGGCACAGATACGCAGTATTTT
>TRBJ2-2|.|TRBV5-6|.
CASSQTSLGGELFF
TGTGCCAGCAGCCAGACATCTTTAGGCGGGGAGCTGTTTTTT
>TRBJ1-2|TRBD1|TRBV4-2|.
CASSQDSIRGTGVNYGYTF
TGTGCCAGCAGCCAAGATAGCATTAGGGGGACAGGGGTAAACTATGGCTACACCTTC
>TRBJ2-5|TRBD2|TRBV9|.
CASSVGTSLETQYF
TGTGCCAGCAGCGTCGGGACTAGCCTCGAGACCCAGTACTTC
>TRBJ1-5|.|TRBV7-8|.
CASTLSIYQPQHF
TGTGCCAGCACCCTTAGTATCTATCAGCCCCAGCATTTT
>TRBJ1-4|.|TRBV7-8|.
CASRMDSSNEKLFF
TGTGCCAGCAGAATGGACAGTTCTAATGAAAAACTGTTTTTT
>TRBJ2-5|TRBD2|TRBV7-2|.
CASSLSTSGPQETQYF
TGTGCCAGCAGCTTATCGACTAGCGGCCCCCAAGAGACCCAGTACTTC
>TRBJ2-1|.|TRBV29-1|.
CSVRGYYNEQFF
TGCAGCGTTAGGGGATATTACAATGAGCAGTTCTTC
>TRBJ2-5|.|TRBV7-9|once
CASSWVGGQETQYF
TGTGCCAGCAGCTGGGTGGGGGGTCAAGAGACCCAGTACTTC
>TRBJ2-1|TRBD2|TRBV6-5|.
CASSPTSGEEFF
TGTGCCAGCAGTCCTACTAGCGGGGAAGAGTTCTTC
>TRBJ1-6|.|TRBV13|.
CASSSRLEAYSYNSPLHF
TGTGCCAGCAGCTCCCGACTGGAAGCTTACTCCTATAATTCACCCCTCCACTTT
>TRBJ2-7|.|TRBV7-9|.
CASSLGPSSYEQYF
TGTGCCAGCAGCTTAGGGCCAAGCTCCTACGAGCAGTACTTC
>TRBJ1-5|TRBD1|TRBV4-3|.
CASSLNWGKGLGTGGNQPQHF
TGCGCCAGCAGCCTAAACTGGGGCAAGGGGCTAGGGACAGGGGGGAATCAGCCCCAGCATTTT
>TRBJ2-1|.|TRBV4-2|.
CASSQALGRLGGNYNEQFF
TGTGCCAGCAGCCAAGCTCTGGGGAGGTTGGGGGGAAACTACAATGAGCAGTTCTTC
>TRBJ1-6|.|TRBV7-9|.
CASSSNRLSYNSPLHF
TGTGCCAGCAGTTCAAACAGGCTCTCCTATAATTCACCCCTCCACTTT
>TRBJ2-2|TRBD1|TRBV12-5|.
CASGLVLEKGAIRGTGELFF
TGTGCTAGTGGTTTGGTACTGGAGAAGGGGGCGATTCGGGGCACCGGGGAGCTGTTTTTT
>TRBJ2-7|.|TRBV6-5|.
CASVPTALSYEQYF
TGTGCCAGCGTTCCCACAGCCCTATCCTACGAGCAGTACTTC
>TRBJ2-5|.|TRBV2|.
CASSPPALGETQYF
TGTGCCAGCAGCCCCCCCGCACTAGGGGAGACCCAGTACTTC
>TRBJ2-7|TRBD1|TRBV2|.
CASSPGQGAREQYF
TGTGCCAGCAGTCCCGGACAGGGGGCTCGGGAGCAGTACTTC
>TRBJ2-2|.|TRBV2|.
CASSQTRTDPGTGELFF
TGTGCCAGCAGTCAAACTCGGACAGACCCGGGCACCGGGGAGCTGTTTTTT
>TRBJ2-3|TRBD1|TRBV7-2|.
CASSYLDRADTQYF
TGTGCCAGCAGCTACCTTGACAGGGCCGATACGCAGTATTTT
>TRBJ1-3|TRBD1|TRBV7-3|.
CASSVDRGDTIYF
TGTGCCAGCAGCGTAGACAGGGGGGACACCATATATTTT
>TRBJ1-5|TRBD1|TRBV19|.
CASSTTGINQPQHF
TGTGCCAGTAGTACGACAGGGATCAATCAGCCCCAGCATTTT
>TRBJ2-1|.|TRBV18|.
CASTGPADNEQFF
TGTGCCAGTACAGGACCGGCCGACAATGAGCAGTTCTTC
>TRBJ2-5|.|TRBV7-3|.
CASSLGQNPYQETQYF
TGTGCCAGCAGCTTAGGACAGAATCCGTACCAAGAGACCCAGTACTTC